This TCR beta chain was recovered during a study of T cell repertoires in cytomegalovirus infection. Overall study findings and caveats: HLA-C-restricted CMV clonotypes gave the most frequent clonotype in two of eight donors.

As regards this clonotype: Its target is not known.

The V segment lost 6 bases and the J segment 3 bases; nucleotides outside the gene matches: 4. Germline V gives CDR1 SGHTA, CDR2 FQGNSA. The CDR3 sequence is 14 residues long. TCRdb passed the reads through MiXCR, listing each CDR3 protein once. The sample lists 150,000 to 200,000 distinct CDR3 sequences, about a fifth occurring once. This rearrangement joins TRBV7-2 to TRBJ2-7; 11 bases map to TRBD2. The source material was CD8+ T cells from cultured PBMCs, sampled from culture after CMV antigen stimulation. The receptor was derived from a human donor in good health (CMV status not recorded). Some clones in this sample may be carry-over from other donors' samples. Here the CDR3 DNA reads TGTGCCAGCAGTCCGCTAGCGGGGGGCTACGAGCAGTACTTC. Encoded protein: CASSPLAGGYEQYF.